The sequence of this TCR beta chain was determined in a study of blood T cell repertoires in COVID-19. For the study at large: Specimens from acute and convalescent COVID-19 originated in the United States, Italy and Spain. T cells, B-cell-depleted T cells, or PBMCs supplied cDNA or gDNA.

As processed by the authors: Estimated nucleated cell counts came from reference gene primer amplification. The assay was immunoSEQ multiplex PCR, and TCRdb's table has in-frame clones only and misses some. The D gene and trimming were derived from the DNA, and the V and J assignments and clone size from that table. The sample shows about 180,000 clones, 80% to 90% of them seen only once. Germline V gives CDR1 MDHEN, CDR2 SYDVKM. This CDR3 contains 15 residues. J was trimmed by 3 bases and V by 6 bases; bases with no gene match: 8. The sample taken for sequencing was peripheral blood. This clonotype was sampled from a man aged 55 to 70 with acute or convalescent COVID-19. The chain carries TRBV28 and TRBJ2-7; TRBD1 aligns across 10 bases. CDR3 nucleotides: TGTGCCAGCAGCAGACAGGGGGCCGGAAGCTACGAGCAGTACTTC. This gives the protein CASSRQGAGSYEQYF.